This T cell receptor beta chain is from a study of T cell repertoires in cytomegalovirus infection. Study-level background: Indicated by public TCR beta signatures were CMV infection and matching HLA type. Study-wide points: HLA-C-restricted CMV clonotypes gave the most frequent clonotype in two of eight donors.

TCRdb used MiXCR to reprocess the reads, holding one entry per CDR3 protein. The table includes about a million distinct CDR3 sequences, around 29% detected once. The CDR3 covers 15 residues. Germline loops: CDR1 SGHVS, CDR2 FNYEAQ. V lost 5 bases to trimming and J lost 6 bases, with 20 bases between them. This clonotype has more than one count but fewer than ten. The target antigen is unknown. This TCR was recovered from a human donor in good health (CMV status not recorded). Some clones in this sample may be carry-over from other donors' samples. The rearrangement links TRBV7-6 to TRBJ2-7, with D unresolved. The specimen comprised cultured CD8+ T cells from PBMCs, sampled from culture after CMV antigen stimulation. The CDR3 DNA is TGTGCCAGCAGCACCGACCCGGGTCTTTTTTCCGAGCAGTACGTC. Translated: CASSTDPGLFSEQYV.